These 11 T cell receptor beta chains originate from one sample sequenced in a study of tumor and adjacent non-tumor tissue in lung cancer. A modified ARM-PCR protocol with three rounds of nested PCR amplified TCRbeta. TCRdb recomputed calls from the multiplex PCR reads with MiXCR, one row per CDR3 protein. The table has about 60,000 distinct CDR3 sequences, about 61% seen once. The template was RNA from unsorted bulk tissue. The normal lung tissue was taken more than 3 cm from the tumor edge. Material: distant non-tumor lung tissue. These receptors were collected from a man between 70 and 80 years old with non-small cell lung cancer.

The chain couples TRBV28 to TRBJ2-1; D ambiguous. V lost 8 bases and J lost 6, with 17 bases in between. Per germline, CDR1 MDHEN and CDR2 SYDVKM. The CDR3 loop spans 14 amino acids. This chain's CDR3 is CASSERTSGNEQFF. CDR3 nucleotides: TGTGCCAGCTCCGAGCGCACTTCGGGCAATGAGCAGTTCTTC.

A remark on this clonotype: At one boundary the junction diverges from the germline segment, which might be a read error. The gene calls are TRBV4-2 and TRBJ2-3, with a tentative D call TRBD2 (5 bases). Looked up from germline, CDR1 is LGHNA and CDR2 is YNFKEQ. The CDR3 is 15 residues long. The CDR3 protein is CTSSQDRRKTDTQYF. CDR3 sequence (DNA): TGTACCAGCAGCCAAGATAGGAGGAAAACAGATACGCAGTATTTT.

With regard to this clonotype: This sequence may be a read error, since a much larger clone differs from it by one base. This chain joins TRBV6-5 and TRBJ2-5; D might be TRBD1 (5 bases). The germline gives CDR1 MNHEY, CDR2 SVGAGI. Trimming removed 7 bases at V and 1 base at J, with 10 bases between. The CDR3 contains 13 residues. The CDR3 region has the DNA TGTGCCAGCAAAACAGGTTGCCAAGAGACCCAGTACTTC. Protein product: CASKTGCQETQYF.

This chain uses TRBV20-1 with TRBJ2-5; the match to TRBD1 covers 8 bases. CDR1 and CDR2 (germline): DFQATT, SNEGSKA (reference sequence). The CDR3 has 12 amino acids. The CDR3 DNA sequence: TGCCGTGAGACCCACAGGGGGGAGACCCAGTACTTC. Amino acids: CRETHRGETQYF.

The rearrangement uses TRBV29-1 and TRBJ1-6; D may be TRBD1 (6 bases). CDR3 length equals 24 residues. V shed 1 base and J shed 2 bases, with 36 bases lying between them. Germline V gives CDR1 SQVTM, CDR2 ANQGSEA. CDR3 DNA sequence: TGCAGCGTTGAAGTCCCCTACAGGGAGGCCAAGGAGGGGTCTGCCGGGCCCTATAATTCACCCCTCCACTTT. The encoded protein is CSVEVPYREAKEGSAGPYNSPLHF.

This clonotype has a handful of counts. The CDR3 DNA is TGTGCCAGCAGTTTCGGGGGAGGGAATTCACCCCTCCACTTT. It codes for CASSFGGGNSPLHF. The genes are TRBV12-3 or TRBV12-4 and TRBJ1-6, with D possibly matching TRBD1 (5 bases). V was pared by 3 bases and J by 7 bases, with 10 bases between. The CDR3 is 14 residues long.

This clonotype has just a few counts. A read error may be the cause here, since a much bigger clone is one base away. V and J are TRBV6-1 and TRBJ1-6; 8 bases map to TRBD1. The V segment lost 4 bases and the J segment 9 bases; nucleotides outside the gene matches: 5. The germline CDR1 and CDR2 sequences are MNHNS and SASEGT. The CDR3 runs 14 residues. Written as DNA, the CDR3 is TGTGCCAGCAGTGGAGGACAGGGAAGTTCACCCCTCCACTTT. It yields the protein CASSGGQGSSPLHF.

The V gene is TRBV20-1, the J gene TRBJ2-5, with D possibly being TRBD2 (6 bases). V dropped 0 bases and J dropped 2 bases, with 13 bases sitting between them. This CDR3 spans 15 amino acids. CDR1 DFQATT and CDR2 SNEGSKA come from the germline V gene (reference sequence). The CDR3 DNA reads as TGCAGTGCTAGAGATCGCACTAGCAGGCAAGAGACCCAGTACTTC. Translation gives CSARDRTSRQETQYF.

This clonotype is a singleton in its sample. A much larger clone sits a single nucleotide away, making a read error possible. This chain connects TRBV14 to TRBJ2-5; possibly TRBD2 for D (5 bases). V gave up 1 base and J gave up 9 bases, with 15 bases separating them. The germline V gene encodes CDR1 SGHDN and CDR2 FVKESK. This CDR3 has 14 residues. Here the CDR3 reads CASSQGAVSGSQYF. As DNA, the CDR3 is TGTGCCAGCAGCCAAGGGGCAGTGTCGGGATCCCAGTACTTC.

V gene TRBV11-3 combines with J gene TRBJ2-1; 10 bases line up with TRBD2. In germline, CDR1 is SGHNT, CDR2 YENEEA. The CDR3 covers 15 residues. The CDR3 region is CASSLLAGVNDEQFF. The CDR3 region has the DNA TGTGCTAGTAGCCTTCTAGCGGGGGTTAACGATGAGCAGTTCTTC. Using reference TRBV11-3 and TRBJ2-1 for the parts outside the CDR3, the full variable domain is EAGVVQSPRYKIIEKKQPVAFWCNPISGHNTLYWYLQNLGQGPELLIRYENEEAVDDSQLPKDRFSAERLKGVDSTLKIQPAELGDSAVYLCASSLLAGVNDEQFFGPGTRLTVL.

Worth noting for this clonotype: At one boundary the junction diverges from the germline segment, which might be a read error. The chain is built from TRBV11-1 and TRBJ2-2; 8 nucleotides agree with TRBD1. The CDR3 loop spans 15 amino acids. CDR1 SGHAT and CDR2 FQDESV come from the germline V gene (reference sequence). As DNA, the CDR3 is TGTGACAGCAGCTTAAGGACAGGGAACACTGGGGAGCTGTTTTTT. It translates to CDSSLRTGNTGELFF.